This T cell receptor (beta chain) was sequenced in a study of immune evolution from preneoplasia to lung adenocarcinoma. The data were produced by immunoSEQ multiplex PCR, yet TCRdb's version contains in-frame clones alone and is incomplete. The sample holds 6,000 to 8,000 clones, around 80% seen once. Between about 2014 and 2018, patients underwent resection in Japan or China. Nucleic acids came from premalignant or tumor cells enriched by macro-dissection. Findings of the study overall: Normal lung had highest clonality; later lesions appeared denser, more diverse. Highest clonality occurred in KRAS-mutant, not EGFR-mutant or double wild-type, nodules.

Note on this clone: Its cognate antigen is unknown.

J gave up 5 bases and V 5 bases, and 9 bases lay outside the gene matches. CDR1 SGHTA and CDR2 FQGNSA come from the germline V gene. This CDR3 contains 15 residues. This chain uses TRBV7-2 with TRBJ1-1; TRBD1 matches 9 bases. Sequencing was done on a sample of FFPE minimally invasive lung adenocarcinoma tissue. This receptor was obtained from a person aged 50-75 years with lung adenocarcinoma. CDR3 DNA sequence: TGTGCCAGCAGCCCAACGTCGGACAGGGGAACTGAAGCTTTCTTT. Translating gives CASSPTSDRGTEAFF.